A selection of T cell receptor beta chains follows, all from one sample in a study of control samples from healthy donors and cancer patients. Sequencing was performed with immunoSEQ multiplex PCR; in TCRdb, only in-frame clones are kept and a portion is missing. This sample has fewer than 200,000 clones, with over 95% found just once. Sample: blood. The origin of the receptors is a woman in her 30s in good health. CDR3s include the opening cysteine and the closing phenylalanine or tryptophan. D genes are given only for firm matches. Clone size is given for some rows only: seen once, a few or many times, or a class if the clone is expanded.

V gene: TRBV4-1
D gene: NA
J gene: TRBJ1-5
clone size: NA
CDR3 protein: CASSQGPDHSGNQPQHF
CDR3 DNA: TGCGCCAGCAGCCAAGGACCAGACCATAGTGGCAATCAGCCCCAGCATTTT

V gene: TRBV28
D gene: NA
J gene: TRBJ1-5
clone size: NA
CDR3 protein: CASSLRVRSRRGNQPQHF
CDR3 DNA: TGTGCCAGCAGTTTACGAGTTAGGTCGCGACGGGGCAATCAGCCCCAGCATTTT

V gene: TRBV18
D gene: TRBD1
J gene: TRBJ1-4
clone size: NA
CDR3 protein: CASSLDRVNEKLFF
CDR3 DNA: TGTGCCAGCTCCCTGGACAGGGTTAATGAAAAACTGTTTTTT

V gene: TRBV3-1/TRBV3-2
D gene: NA
J gene: TRBJ1-6
clone size: NA
CDR3 protein: CASSQGDRTNSPLHF
CDR3 DNA: TGTGCCAGCAGCCAAGGCGACAGAACGAATTCACCCCTCCACTTT

V gene: TRBV30
D gene: NA
J gene: TRBJ2-1
clone size: NA
CDR3 protein: CAWSVNRPSYNEQFF
CDR3 DNA: TGTGCCTGGAGTGTAAATCGGCCGTCGTACAATGAGCAGTTCTTC

V gene: TRBV3-1/TRBV3-2
D gene: TRBD1
J gene: TRBJ1-3
clone size: once
CDR3 protein: CASSRTGGEAGNTIYF
CDR3 DNA: TGTGCCAGCAGCCGGACAGGGGGCGAGGCTGGAAACACCATATATTTT

V gene: TRBV27
D gene: TRBD1
J gene: TRBJ2-1
clone size: NA
CDR3 protein: CASSHRGPPTYNEQFF
CDR3 DNA: TGTGCCAGCAGTCACAGGGGACCTCCAACTTACAATGAGCAGTTCTTC

V gene: TRBV5-3
D gene: NA
J gene: TRBJ2-3
clone size: NA
CDR3 protein: CARSLGQPTDTQYF
CDR3 DNA: TGTGCCAGAAGCTTGGGACAGCCCACAGATACGCAGTATTTT

V gene: TRBV2
D gene: NA
J gene: TRBJ1-5
clone size: NA
CDR3 protein: CASRRERVDSNQPQHF
CDR3 DNA: TGTGCCAGCCGCCGTGAAAGGGTAGATAGCAATCAGCCCCAGCATTTT

V gene: TRBV3-1/TRBV3-2
D gene: NA
J gene: TRBJ2-1
clone size: NA
CDR3 protein: CASAHGGPRGHEQFF
CDR3 DNA: TGTGCCAGCGCCCACGGGGGCCCGAGAGGGCATGAGCAGTTCTTC

V gene: TRBV28
D gene: TRBD1
J gene: TRBJ2-2
clone size: NA
CDR3 protein: CASILGQGGVRTTGELFF
CDR3 DNA: TGTGCCAGCATCCTGGGACAGGGGGGGGTTAGGACAACCGGGGAGCTGTTTTTT

V gene: TRBV21-1
D gene: NA
J gene: TRBJ2-3
clone size: NA
CDR3 protein: CASSKVCQGTTDTQYF
CDR3 DNA: TGTGCCAGCAGCAAAGTTTGCCAGGGGACGACAGATACGCAGTATTTT

V gene: TRBV2
D gene: NA
J gene: TRBJ1-5
clone size: NA
CDR3 protein: CASSDSGGGQPQHF
CDR3 DNA: TGTGCCAGCAGTGATTCCGGGGGCGGACAGCCCCAGCATTTT

V gene: TRBV29-1
D gene: NA
J gene: TRBJ2-1
clone size: NA
CDR3 protein: CSVEGTKSSYNEQFF
CDR3 DNA: TGCAGCGTCGAGGGGACAAAAAGCTCCTACAATGAGCAGTTCTTC

V gene: TRBV5-1
D gene: TRBD1
J gene: TRBJ2-2
clone size: NA
CDR3 protein: CASSRTGGITGELFF
CDR3 DNA: TGCGCCAGCAGTCGGACAGGGGGCATCACCGGGGAGCTGTTTTTT

V gene: TRBV11-2
D gene: NA
J gene: TRBJ2-1
clone size: NA
CDR3 protein: CASSLVNEQFF
CDR3 DNA: TGTGCCAGCAGCTTAGTGAATGAGCAGTTCTTC

V gene: TRBV3-1/TRBV3-2
D gene: NA
J gene: TRBJ1-1
clone size: NA
CDR3 protein: CASSPIRDTRNTEAFF
CDR3 DNA: TGTGCCAGCAGCCCTATCCGGGACACCCGGAACACTGAAGCTTTCTTT

V gene: TRBV6-5
D gene: NA
J gene: TRBJ1-1
clone size: once
CDR3 protein: CASSHGGTEAFF
CDR3 DNA: TGTGCCAGCAGCCATGGGGGCACTGAAGCTTTCTTT

V gene: TRBV11-2
D gene: NA
J gene: TRBJ1-3
clone size: NA
CDR3 protein: CATPIGRPGNTIYF
CDR3 DNA: TGTGCCACGCCCATAGGGAGACCTGGAAACACCATATATTTT

V gene: TRBV7-6
D gene: NA
J gene: TRBJ2-7
clone size: many
CDR3 protein: CASSLTSRGYEQYF
CDR3 DNA: TGTGCCAGCAGCTTAACGAGTCGGGGATACGAGCAGTACTTC

V gene: TRBV19
D gene: NA
J gene: TRBJ2-7
clone size: NA
CDR3 protein: CASSIVHRAYEQYF
CDR3 DNA: TGTGCCAGTAGTATAGTGCACAGGGCCTACGAGCAGTACTTC

V gene: TRBV29-1
D gene: TRBD1
J gene: TRBJ1-2
clone size: NA
CDR3 protein: CSVEGQGSRGYTF
CDR3 DNA: TGCAGCGTTGAGGGACAGGGATCTCGTGGCTACACCTTC

V gene: TRBV15
D gene: NA
J gene: TRBJ2-2
clone size: NA
CDR3 protein: CATSRGHLNTGELFF
CDR3 DNA: TGTGCCACCAGCAGGGGACACCTGAACACCGGGGAGCTGTTTTTT

V gene: TRBV6-5
D gene: TRBD1
J gene: TRBJ2-1
clone size: NA
CDR3 protein: CASSYSGQSSYNEQFF
CDR3 DNA: TGTGCCAGCAGTTACTCGGGACAGAGCTCCTACAATGAGCAGTTCTTC

V gene: TRBV6-5
D gene: TRBD1
J gene: TRBJ1-1
clone size: NA
CDR3 protein: CASSRTGGAGTEAFF
CDR3 DNA: TGTGCCAGCAGCCGTACAGGGGGCGCGGGCACTGAAGCTTTCTTT

V gene: TRBV27
D gene: NA
J gene: TRBJ1-3
clone size: NA
CDR3 protein: CASSLTQSSGNTIYF
CDR3 DNA: TGTGCCAGCAGTTTAACGCAGAGCTCTGGAAACACCATATATTTT

V gene: TRBV10-2
D gene: TRBD1
J gene: TRBJ1-1
clone size: NA
CDR3 protein: CASSAPVSLGGSLLERPNTEAFF
CDR3 DNA: TGCGCCAGCAGTGCCCCTGTTAGTTTAGGGGGCAGCCTCCTTGAACGCCCCAACACTGAAGCTTTCTTT

V gene: TRBV7-9
D gene: NA
J gene: TRBJ2-1
clone size: NA
CDR3 protein: CASSFDYSYNEQFF
CDR3 DNA: TGTGCCAGCAGCTTTGACTATTCCTACAATGAGCAGTTCTTC

V gene: TRBV3-1/TRBV3-2
D gene: NA
J gene: TRBJ1-4
clone size: NA
CDR3 protein: CASSQGLLDTNEKLFF
CDR3 DNA: TGTGCCAGCAGCCAAGGGTTACTTGACACTAATGAAAAACTGTTTTTT

V gene: TRBV6-1
D gene: TRBD2
J gene: TRBJ2-7
clone size: NA
CDR3 protein: CASSEGLAGVYEQYF
CDR3 DNA: TGTGCCAGCAGTGAGGGACTAGCGGGGGTATACGAGCAGTACTTC

V gene: TRBV7-8
D gene: NA
J gene: TRBJ2-2
clone size: NA
CDR3 protein: CASSLGSIAGELFF
CDR3 DNA: TGTGCCAGCAGCTTAGGGTCAATCGCCGGGGAGCTGTTTTTT

V gene: TRBV2
D gene: NA
J gene: TRBJ1-5
clone size: NA
CDR3 protein: CASSRIMGGNQPQHF
CDR3 DNA: TGTGCCAGCAGCCGAATCATGGGGGGCAATCAGCCCCAGCATTTT

V gene: TRBV2
D gene: NA
J gene: TRBJ1-1
clone size: NA
CDR3 protein: CASSWDKGTEAFF
CDR3 DNA: TGTGCCAGCAGTTGGGACAAGGGCACTGAAGCTTTCTTT

V gene: TRBV10-3
D gene: NA
J gene: TRBJ1-2
clone size: NA
CDR3 protein: CAISESVHGYTF
CDR3 DNA: TGTGCCATCAGTGAGTCTGTACATGGCTACACCTTC

V gene: TRBV2
D gene: NA
J gene: TRBJ2-3
clone size: NA
CDR3 protein: CASRVIRGRTDTQYF
CDR3 DNA: TGTGCCAGCAGGGTGATTCGAGGACGCACAGATACGCAGTATTTT

V gene: TRBV6-6
D gene: NA
J gene: TRBJ2-7
clone size: NA
CDR3 protein: CASSYYSLYEQYF
CDR3 DNA: TGTGCCAGCAGTTACTATAGTCTCTACGAGCAGTACTTC

V gene: TRBV27
D gene: TRBD1
J gene: TRBJ1-1
clone size: NA
CDR3 protein: CASSNNRGTEAFF
CDR3 DNA: TGTGCCAGCAGTAATAACAGGGGCACTGAAGCTTTCTTT